This T cell receptor (beta chain) was sequenced in a study of shared clonotypes between healthy human individuals. Broader study findings: Apart from blood, nothing was sampled; tissue repertoires likely differ.

As concerns this clone: The antigen is unknown.

The naive CD8 subset, CD45RO-negative cells positively selected for CCR7, excluded terminally differentiated effector memory CD45RA+ cells. All donors qualified as healthy HIV-negative adults and had experienced no recent acute infections or vaccinations. Deep level was the assay's run setting. Evenly divided among several immunoSEQ plates was the genomic DNA of each subset. Sequencing used immunoSEQ multiplex PCR; TCRdb keeps in-frame clones, though not all of them. The data hold about 2.1 million clones, with roughly 95% observed a single time. Material: naive CD8+ T cells from PBMCs. The sequence was collected from a man younger than 35 in good health. Some clones in this sample may be carry-over from other donors' samples.

Here the CDR3 reads CASSRKYNEQFF. For the CDR3, the DNA is TGTGCCAGCAGCCGGAAGTACAATGAGCAGTTCTTC. The V call is TRBV27, the J call TRBJ2-1; D remains ambiguous. Deletions cut 6 bases from V and 4 bases from J, with 7 bases between. The CDR3 extends over 12 amino acids. Germline V lookup: CDR1 MNHEY, CDR2 SMNVEV (reference sequence).